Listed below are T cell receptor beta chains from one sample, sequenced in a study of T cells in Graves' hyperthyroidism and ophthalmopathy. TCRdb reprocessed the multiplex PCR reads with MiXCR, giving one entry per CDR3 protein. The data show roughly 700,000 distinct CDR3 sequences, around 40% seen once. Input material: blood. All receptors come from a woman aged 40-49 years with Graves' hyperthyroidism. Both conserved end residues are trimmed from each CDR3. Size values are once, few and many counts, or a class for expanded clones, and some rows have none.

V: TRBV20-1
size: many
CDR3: SASVAEANYGYT

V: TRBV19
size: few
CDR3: ASKTGTGTPNYGYT

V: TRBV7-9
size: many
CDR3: ASSVRQGAGEQY

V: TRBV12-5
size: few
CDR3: ASGWNPETGFNQPQH

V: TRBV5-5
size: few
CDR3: ASSLMGDSSNQPQH

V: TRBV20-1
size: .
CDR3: SARGTGYEKLF

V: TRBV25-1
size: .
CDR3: ASTTVGGGYT

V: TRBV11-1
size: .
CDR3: ASSLDPAGQSFTGELF

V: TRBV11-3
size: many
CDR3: ASSFTGPGGYT

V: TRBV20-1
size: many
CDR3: SATPDSTYEQY

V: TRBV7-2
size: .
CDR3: ASSYWDGSGQPQH

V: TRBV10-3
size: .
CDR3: AIRTGWDSPLH

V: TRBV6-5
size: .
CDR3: ASKTTGHTGELF

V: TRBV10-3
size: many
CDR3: AISEGRDATEQY

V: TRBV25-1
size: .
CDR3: ASVGQATYEQY

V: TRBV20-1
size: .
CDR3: SAYQGLAGKETQY

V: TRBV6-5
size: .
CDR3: ASSFTGGWGEQY

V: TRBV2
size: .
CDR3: ASSQGLAGGSNTGELF

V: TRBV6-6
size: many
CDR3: ASSAGTGMYQPQH

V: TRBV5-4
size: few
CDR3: ASSPVGVGSTGELF

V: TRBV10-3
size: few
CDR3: AISANDNSPLH

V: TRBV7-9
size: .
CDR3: ASRSSTGGTNEQY

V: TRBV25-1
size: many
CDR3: ASSESWTGNTGELF